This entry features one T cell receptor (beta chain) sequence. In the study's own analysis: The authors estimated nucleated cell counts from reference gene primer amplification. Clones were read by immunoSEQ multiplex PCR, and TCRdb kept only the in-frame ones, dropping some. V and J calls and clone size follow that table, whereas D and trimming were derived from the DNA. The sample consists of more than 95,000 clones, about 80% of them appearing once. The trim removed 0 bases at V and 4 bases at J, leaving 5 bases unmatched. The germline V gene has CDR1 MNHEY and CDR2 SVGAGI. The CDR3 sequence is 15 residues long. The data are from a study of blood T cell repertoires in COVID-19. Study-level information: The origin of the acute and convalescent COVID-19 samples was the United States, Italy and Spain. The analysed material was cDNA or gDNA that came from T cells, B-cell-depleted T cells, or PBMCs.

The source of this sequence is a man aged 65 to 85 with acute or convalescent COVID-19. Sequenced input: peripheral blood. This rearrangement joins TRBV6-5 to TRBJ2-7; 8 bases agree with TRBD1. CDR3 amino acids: CASSYSDRGGYEQYF. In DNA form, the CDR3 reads TGTGCCAGCAGTTACTCCGACAGGGGCGGTTACGAGCAGTACTTC.